This TCR beta chain was identified during a study of T cell responses to AZD1222 COVID-19 vaccine. J gave up 3 bases and V 0 bases, and 1 base lay outside the gene matches. The V gene's germline CDR1 is SGHNT and CDR2 YENEEA. This CDR3 has 14 amino acids. Profiling relied on immunoSEQ multiplex PCR, and the TCRdb table lists in-frame clones only, not all of them. The sample yields about 100,000 clones, over 90% seen once. This clone was recorded once. The material sequenced was peripheral blood, taken on day 0 of AZD1222 vaccination. This clonotype was sampled from an adult in good health. This chain connects TRBV11-3 to TRBJ1-1; TRBD1 aligns across 7 bases. The CDR3 DNA is TGTGCCAGCAGCTTAGAAGGGGGCGACACTGAAGCTTTCTTT. Protein sequence: CASSLEGGDTEAFF.